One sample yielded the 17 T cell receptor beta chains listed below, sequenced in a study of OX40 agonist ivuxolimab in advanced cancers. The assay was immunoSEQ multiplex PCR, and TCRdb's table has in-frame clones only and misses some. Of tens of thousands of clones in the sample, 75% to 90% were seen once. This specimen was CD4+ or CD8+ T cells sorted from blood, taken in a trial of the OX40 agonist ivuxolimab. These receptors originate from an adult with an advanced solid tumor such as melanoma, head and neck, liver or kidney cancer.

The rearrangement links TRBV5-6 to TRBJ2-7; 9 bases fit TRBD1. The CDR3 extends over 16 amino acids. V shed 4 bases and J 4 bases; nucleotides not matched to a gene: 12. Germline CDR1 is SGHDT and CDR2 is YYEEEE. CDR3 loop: CASSPQGGQGGYEQYF. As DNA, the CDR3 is TGTGCCAGCAGCCCTCAGGGGGGACAGGGAGGATACGAGCAGTACTTC.

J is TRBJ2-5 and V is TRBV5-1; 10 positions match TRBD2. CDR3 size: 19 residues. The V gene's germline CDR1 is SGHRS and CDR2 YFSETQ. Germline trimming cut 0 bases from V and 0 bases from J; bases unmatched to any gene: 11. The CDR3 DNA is TGCGCCAGCAGCTTGGATCGTTGGGCTAGCGGGAGCAACCAAGAGACCCAGTACTTC. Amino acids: CASSLDRWASGSNQETQYF.

The CDR3 sequence is CASSPTGTRNYEQYF. The CDR3 bases are TGTGCCAGCTCACCAACCGGGACTAGGAACTACGAGCAGTACTTC. The rearrangement joins TRBV18 to TRBJ2-7; 8 nucleotides line up with TRBD2. Germline V gene data show CDR1 as KGHSH and CDR2 as LQKENI. Trimming removed 2 bases from V and 3 bases from J; junction bases left unmatched: 6. The CDR3 length is 15 residues.

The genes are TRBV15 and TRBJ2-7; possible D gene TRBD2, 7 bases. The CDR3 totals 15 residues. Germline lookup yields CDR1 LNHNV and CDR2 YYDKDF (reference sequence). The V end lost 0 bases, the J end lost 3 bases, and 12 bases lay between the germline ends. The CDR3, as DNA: TGTGCCACCAGCAGAGAAGGGGGGAGGGGCTACGAGCAGTACTTC. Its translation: CATSREGGRGYEQYF.

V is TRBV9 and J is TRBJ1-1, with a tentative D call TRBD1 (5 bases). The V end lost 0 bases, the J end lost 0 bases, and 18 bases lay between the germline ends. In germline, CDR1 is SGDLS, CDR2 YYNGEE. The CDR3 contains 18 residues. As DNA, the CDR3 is TGTGCCAGCAGCGTAGTGTGCAGGTGGGGCGTTGTGAACACTGAAGCTTTCTTT. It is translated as CASSVVCRWGVVNTEAFF.

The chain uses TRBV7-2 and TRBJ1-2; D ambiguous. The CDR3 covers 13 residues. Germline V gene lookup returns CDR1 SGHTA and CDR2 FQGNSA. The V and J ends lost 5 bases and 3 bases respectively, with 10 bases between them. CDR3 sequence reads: CASSPTQDYGYTF. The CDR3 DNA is TGTGCCAGCAGCCCTACACAAGACTATGGCTACACCTTC.

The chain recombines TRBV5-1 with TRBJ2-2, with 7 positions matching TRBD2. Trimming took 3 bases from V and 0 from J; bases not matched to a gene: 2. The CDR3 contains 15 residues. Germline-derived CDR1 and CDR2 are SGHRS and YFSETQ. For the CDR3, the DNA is TGCGCCAGCAGCTCTCTAGCGGCGAACACCGGGGAGCTGTTTTTT. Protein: CASSSLAANTGELFF.

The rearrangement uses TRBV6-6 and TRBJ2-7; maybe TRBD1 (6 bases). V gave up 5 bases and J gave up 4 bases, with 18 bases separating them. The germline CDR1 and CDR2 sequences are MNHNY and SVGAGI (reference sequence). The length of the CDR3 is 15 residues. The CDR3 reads CASSRSRDNLYEQYF. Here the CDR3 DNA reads TGTGCCAGCAGTCGAAGCCGGGACAACCTTTACGAGCAGTACTTC.

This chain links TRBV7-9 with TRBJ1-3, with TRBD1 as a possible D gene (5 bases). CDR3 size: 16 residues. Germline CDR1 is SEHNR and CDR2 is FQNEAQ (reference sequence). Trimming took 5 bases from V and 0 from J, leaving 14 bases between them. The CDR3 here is CASSLYQGSSGNTIYF. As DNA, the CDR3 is TGTGCCAGCAGCCTCTACCAGGGAAGCTCTGGAAACACCATATATTTT.

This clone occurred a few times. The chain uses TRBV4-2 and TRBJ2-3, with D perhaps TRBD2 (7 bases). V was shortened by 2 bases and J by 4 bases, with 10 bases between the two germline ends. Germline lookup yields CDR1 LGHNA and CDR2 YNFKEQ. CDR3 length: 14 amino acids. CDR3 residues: CASSQRGGADTQYF. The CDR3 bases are TGTGCCAGCAGCCAAAGGGGGGGAGCAGATACGCAGTATTTT.

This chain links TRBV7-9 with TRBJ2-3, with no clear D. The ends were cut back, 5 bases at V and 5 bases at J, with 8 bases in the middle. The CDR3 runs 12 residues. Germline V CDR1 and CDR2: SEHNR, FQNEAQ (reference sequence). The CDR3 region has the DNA TGTGCCAGCAGCCCCCTTCAAGATACGCAGTATTTT. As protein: CASSPLQDTQYF.

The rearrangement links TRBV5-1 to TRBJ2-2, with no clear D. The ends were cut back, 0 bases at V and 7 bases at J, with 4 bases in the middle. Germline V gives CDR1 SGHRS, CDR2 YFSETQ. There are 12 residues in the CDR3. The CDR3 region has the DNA TGCGCCAGCAGCTTGGCAGGCGGGGAGCTGTTTTTT. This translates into CASSLAGGELFF.

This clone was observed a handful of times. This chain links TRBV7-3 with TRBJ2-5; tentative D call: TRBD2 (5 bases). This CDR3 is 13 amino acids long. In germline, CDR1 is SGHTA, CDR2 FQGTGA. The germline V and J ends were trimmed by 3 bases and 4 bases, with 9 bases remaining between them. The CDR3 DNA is TGTGCCAGCAGCTTTGCGGGCGGAGAGACCCAGTACTTC. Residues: CASSFAGGETQYF.

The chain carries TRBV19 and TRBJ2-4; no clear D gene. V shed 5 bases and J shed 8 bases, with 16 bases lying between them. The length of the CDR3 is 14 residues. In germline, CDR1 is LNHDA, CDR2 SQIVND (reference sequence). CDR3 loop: CASSSELFPDIQYF. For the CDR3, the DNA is TGTGCCAGTAGTTCGGAGCTATTTCCGGACATTCAGTACTTC.

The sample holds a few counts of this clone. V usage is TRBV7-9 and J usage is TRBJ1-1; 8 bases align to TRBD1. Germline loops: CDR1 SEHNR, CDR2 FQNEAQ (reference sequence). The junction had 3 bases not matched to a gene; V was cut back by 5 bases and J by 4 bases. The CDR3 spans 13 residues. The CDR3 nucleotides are TGTGCCAGCAGCAGGACAGGGCCCACTGAAGCTTTCTTT. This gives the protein CASSRTGPTEAFF.

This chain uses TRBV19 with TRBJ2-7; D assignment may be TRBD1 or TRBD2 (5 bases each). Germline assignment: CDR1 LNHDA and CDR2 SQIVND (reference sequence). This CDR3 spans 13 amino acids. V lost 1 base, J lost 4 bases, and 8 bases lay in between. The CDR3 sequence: CASSIGGLYEQYF. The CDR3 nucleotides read TGTGCCAGTAGTATAGGGGGGTTATACGAGCAGTACTTC.

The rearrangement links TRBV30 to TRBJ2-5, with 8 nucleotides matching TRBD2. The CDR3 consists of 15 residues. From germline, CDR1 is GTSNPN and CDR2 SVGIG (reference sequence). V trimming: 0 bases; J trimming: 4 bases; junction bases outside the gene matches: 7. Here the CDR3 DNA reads TGTGCCTGGAGTGTACGCGGGAGGACTCGAGAGACCCAGTACTTC. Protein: CAWSVRGRTRETQYF.